This paragraph reports one T cell receptor beta chain. The data are from a study of T cell changes during pregnancy in multiple sclerosis. The method was immunoSEQ multiplex PCR; TCRdb's version includes in-frame clones alone and lacks a portion of them. The sample has around 62,000 clones, roughly nine tenths seen once. V gave up 4 bases and J gave up 2 bases; unmatched junction bases: 13. CDR3 length: 20 amino acids. Germline V CDR1 and CDR2: MNHEY, SMNVEV (reference sequence). The chain uses TRBV27 and TRBJ2-1; 14 bases map to TRBD2. The clonotype comes from a female donor with multiple sclerosis, enrolled in a pregnancy study. Sequenced here: peripheral blood, sampled in the first trimester of pregnancy. CDR3 sequence (DNA): TGTGCCAGCAGTTCCCGGATGGGACTAGCGGGAGCTGGGGCCTACAATGAGCAGTTCTTC. Amino acids: CASSSRMGLAGAGAYNEQFF.